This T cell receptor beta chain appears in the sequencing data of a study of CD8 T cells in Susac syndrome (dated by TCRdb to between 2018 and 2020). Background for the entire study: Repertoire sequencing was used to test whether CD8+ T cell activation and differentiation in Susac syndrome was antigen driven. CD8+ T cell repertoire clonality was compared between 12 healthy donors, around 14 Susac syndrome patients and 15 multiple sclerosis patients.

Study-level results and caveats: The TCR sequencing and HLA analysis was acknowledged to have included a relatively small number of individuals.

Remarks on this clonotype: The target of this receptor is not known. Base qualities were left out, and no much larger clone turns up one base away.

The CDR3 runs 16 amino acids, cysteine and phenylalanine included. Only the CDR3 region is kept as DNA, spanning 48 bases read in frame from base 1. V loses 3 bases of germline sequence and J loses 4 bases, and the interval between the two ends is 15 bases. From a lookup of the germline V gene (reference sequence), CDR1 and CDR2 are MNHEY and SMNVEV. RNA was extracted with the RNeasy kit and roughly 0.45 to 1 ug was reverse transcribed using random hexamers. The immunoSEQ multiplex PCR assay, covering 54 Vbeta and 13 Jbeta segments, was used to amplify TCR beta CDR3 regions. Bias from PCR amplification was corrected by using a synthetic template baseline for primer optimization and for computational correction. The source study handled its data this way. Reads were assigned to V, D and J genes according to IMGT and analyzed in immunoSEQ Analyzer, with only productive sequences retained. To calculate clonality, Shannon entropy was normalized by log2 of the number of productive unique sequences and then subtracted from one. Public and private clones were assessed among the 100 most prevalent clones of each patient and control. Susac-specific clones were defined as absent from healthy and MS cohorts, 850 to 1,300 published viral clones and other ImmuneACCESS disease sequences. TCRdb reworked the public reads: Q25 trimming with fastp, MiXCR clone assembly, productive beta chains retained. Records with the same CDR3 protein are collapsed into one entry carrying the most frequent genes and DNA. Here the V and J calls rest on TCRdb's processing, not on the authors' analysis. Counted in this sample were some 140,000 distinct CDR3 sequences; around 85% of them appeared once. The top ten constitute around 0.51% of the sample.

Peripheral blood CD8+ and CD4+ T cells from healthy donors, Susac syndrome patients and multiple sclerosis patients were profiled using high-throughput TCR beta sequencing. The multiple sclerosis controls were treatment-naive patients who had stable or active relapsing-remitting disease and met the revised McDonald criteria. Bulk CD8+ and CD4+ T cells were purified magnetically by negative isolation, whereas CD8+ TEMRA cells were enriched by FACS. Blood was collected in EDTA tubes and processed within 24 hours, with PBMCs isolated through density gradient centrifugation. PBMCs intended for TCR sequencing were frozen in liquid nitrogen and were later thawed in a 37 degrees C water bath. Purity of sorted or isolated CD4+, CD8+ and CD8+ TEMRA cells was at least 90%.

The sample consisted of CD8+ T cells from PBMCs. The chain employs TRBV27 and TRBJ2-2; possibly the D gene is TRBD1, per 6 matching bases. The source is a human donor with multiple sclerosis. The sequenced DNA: TGTGCCAGCAGTTTCGGTCCGGGACACCCCACCGGGGAGCTGTTTTTT. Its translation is CASSFGPGHPTGELFF.